Listed below are T cell receptor beta chains from one sample, sequenced in a study of T cell changes during pregnancy in multiple sclerosis. The data were produced by immunoSEQ multiplex PCR, yet TCRdb's version contains in-frame clones alone and is incomplete. The sample consists of 65,000 to 85,000 clones, about 94% of them appearing once. The source material was peripheral blood, sampled in the second trimester of pregnancy. The receptors here all came from a female donor in good health, enrolled as a control in a pregnancy study. Each CDR3 is given with its conserved first and last residue.

v_call cdr3_aa
TRBV4-1 CASSFDESAYYSPLHF
TRBV19 CASSFDREGGANVLTF
TRBV27 CASSLWASGTGEQYF
TRBV5-1 CASSWDRAEQYF
TRBV28 CASSFAVAFLSSGNTIYF
TRBV28 CASSFPGRGDEQYF
TRBV5-1 CASSLARTSTYEQYF
TRBV28 CASRDDRDNTGNQPQHF
TRBV6-1 CASRPGEGTEAFF
TRBV7-9 CASSFSGRNEQFF
TRBV5-1 CASSERTGISEKLFF
TRBV11-2 CASSLDPTDSYEQYF
TRBV9 CASSARDRPEANYGYTF
TRBV10-1 CASSERREDRDNEQFF
TRBV28 CASSSTSGGNEQFF
TRBV9 CASSVGSGRPDTQYF
TRBV5-6 CASSLGSISNEKLFF
TRBV5-1 CASSLAWGQGEQYF
TRBV30 CAWSSLLAGGRRRDTQYF
TRBV25-1 CASSGVVGDTQYF
TRBV7-2 CASSPQSGSSYNEQFF
TRBV2 CASTEDRVYEQYF
TRBV6-5 CASRTGLAADTQYF
TRBV2 CASDKSGQGLNYGYTF
TRBV7-8 CASSLGRQNSYEQYF
TRBV2 CASRGTASYEQYF
TRBV6-1 CASSEQLGATGEQYF
TRBV6-1 CASSPLAGTQETQYF
TRBV10-2 CASSESLWEGRNEQFF
TRBV6-6 CASSYGQGGEAFF
TRBV19 CASSSRSSNQPQHF
TRBV28 CASSLDRGRETQYF
TRBV5-1 CASSREGDNEQFF
TRBV7-2 CASSTGTSGSPTDTQYF
TRBV27 CASSPGTRKNEQYF
TRBV5-5 CASSLRRQGAGETQYF
TRBV28 CASSLSGMWQPQHF
TRBV5-1 CASSPDRAGNTIYF
TRBV27 CASSLGTSIFHEQYF
TRBV19 CASSIDLYWTGRTNEKLFF
TRBV4-1 CASSQLPRGPHQPQHF
TRBV2 CASSRGQGTSYEQYF
TRBV7-9 CASSDHRNQETQYF
TRBV12-5 CASGLLAGGPTDTQYF
TRBV19 CASTPDRNYGYTF
TRBV28 CASSLSVSSYEQYF
TRBV20-1 CSALTGAAQYF
TRBV19 CASSISGVQYF
TRBV4-1 CASSQGQGDYEQYF
TRBV9 CASKKDTGLYQPQHF
TRBV7-9 CASSTGGRNIQYF
TRBV2 CASRPGDISNQPQHF
TRBV29-1 CSAGQVSEKLFF